Shown below are 9 T cell receptor beta chains from a single sample sequenced in a study of T-cell reconstitution after alpha-beta-depleted transplantation in children. Unique molecular identifiers were used in preparing the TCRbeta library. One entry per CDR3 protein results from TCRdb running MiXCR on the PCR reads. This table has about 110,000 distinct CDR3 sequences, around 6.4% appearing once. This specimen was PBMCs, mostly from graft donor cells, taken 360 days after TCRalphabeta/CD19-depleted stem cell transplant. The receptors derive from a male patient aged 2 to 10 who had a stem cell transplant for acute lymphoblastic leukemia, so the T cells may come from the graft donor.

V usage is TRBV11-2 and J usage is TRBJ2-1; 10 nucleotides line up with TRBD2. This CDR3 spans 18 amino acids. Germline V gene data show CDR1 as SGHAT and CDR2 as FQNNGV. With V trimmed by 3 bases and J by 5 bases, 13 bases remained unmatched. In nucleotides, the CDR3 is TGTGCCAGCAGCTTTTTAGGGAGACTAGCGGGCCGAGACAATGAGCAGTTCTTC. It is translated as CASSFLGRLAGRDNEQFF.

This chain uses TRBV5-1 with TRBJ2-1, with 9 bases matching TRBD2. This CDR3 is built from 15 residues. CDR1 SGHRS and CDR2 YFSETQ come from the germline V gene. Unmatched junction bases numbered 4, after V lost 4 bases and J lost 2 bases. This chain's CDR3 is CASSGAGGPYNEQFF. CDR3 nucleotides: TGCGCCAGCAGCGGGGCGGGAGGGCCCTACAATGAGCAGTTCTTC.

This clonotype was seen repeatedly, ten times or more. The CDR3 DNA is TGTGCCAGCAGCTTAGGAGGGAGGGGGAACCACGAGCAGTACTTC. It codes for CASSLGGRGNHEQYF. The V and J genes are TRBV7-9 and TRBJ2-7; possible D gene TRBD2, 7 bases. With 1 base removed from V and 5 bases from J, the gap between germline ends came to 15 bases. In germline, CDR1 is SEHNR, CDR2 FQNEAQ (reference sequence). The CDR3 extends over 15 amino acids.

This clonotype was seen many times. The genes are TRBV20-1 and TRBJ1-2; D gene ambiguous. The CDR3 has 13 amino acids. Germline V CDR1 and CDR2: DFQATT, SNEGSKA (reference sequence). The germline V and J ends were trimmed by 6 bases and 5 bases, with 16 bases remaining between them. The CDR3 DNA reads TGCAGTGCCTCGGACCGAAAGATTTATGGCTACACCTTC. This translates into CSASDRKIYGYTF.

The V and J genes are TRBV9 and TRBJ2-1; D not resolved. The CDR3 is 12 amino acids. V lost 3 bases, J lost 7 bases, and 8 bases lay in between. Germline CDR1 SGDLS, CDR2 YYNGEE. The CDR3 DNA reads as TGTGCCAGCAGCGGCGTAGTAAATGAGCAGTTCTTC. Protein product: CASSGVVNEQFF. Looking up the rest from reference TRBV9 and TRBJ2-1 gives the full variable domain: DSGVTQTPKHLITATGQRVTLRCSPRSGDLSVYWYQQSLDQGLQFLIQYYNGEERAKGNILERFSAQQFPDLHSELNLSSLELGDSALYFCASSGVVNEQFFGPGTRLTVL.

The V and J genes are TRBV20-1 and TRBJ1-6; D is undetermined. V dropped 0 bases and J dropped 9 bases, with 3 bases sitting between them. Per the germline V gene, CDR1 is DFQATT and CDR2 is SNEGSKA (reference sequence). The length of the CDR3 is 11 residues. CDR3 nucleotide sequence: TGCAGTGCTAGAGACCCTTCACCCCTCCACTTT. This encodes CSARDPSPLHF.

The V and J genes are TRBV10-3 and TRBJ1-5; D is uncertain. The germline gives CDR1 ENHRY, CDR2 SYGVKD. This CDR3 comprises 13 residues. V was shortened by 1 base and J by 4 bases, with 5 bases between the two germline ends. CDR3 sequence reads: CAISEFRNQPQHF. The CDR3 bases are TGTGCCATCAGTGAGTTCAGGAATCAGCCCCAGCATTTT.

The chain joins TRBV6-1 to TRBJ2-7, with D hard to call. Trimming removed 2 bases at V and 2 bases at J, with 7 bases between. Germline V lookup: CDR1 MNHNS, CDR2 SASEGT. The CDR3 is 13 residues long. CDR3 amino acids: CASSERATYEQYF. The CDR3 bases are TGTGCCAGCAGTGAAAGGGCGACCTACGAGCAGTACTTC.

Many counts were recorded for this clonotype. The J gene is TRBJ2-2, the V gene TRBV7-9, with TRBD2 matching over 10 bases. Losses at the gene ends were 5 bases for V and 5 bases for J; bases not matched to a gene: 8. Germline V gene lookup returns CDR1 SEHNR and CDR2 FQNEAQ (reference sequence). The CDR3 consists of 16 residues. The CDR3, as DNA: TGTGCCAGCAGCCCTCGGGCTAGCGGGAGAACCGGGGAGCTGTTTTTT. As protein: CASSPRASGRTGELFF. The whole variable domain, remainder taken from reference TRBV7-9 and TRBJ2-2, is DTGVSQNPRHKITKRGQNVTFRCDPISEHNRLYWYRQTLGQGPEFLTYFQNEAQLEKSRLLSDRFSAERPKGSFSTLEIQRTEQGDSAMYLCASSPRASGRTGELFFGEGSRLTVL.